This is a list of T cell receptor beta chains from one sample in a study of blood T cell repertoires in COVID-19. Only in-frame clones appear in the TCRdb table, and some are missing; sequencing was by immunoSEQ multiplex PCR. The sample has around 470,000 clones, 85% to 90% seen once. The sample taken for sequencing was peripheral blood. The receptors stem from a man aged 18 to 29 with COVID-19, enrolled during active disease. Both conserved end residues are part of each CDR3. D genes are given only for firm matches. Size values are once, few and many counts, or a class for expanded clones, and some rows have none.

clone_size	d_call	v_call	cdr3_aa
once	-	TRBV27	CASSLRAWGSALYEQYF
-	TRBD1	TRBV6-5	CASSRQGAGDTQYF
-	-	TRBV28	CASKTPGAYGYTF
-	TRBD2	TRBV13	CASSFPGTSGLETQYF
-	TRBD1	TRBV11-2	CASSQDRAPKTQYF
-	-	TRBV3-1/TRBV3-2	CASSQVVGAVYEQYF
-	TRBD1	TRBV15	CATSRDKGQSFYEQFF
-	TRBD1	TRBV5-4	CASSLKRDRGYSGANVLTF
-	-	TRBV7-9	CASSLEPGGINQPQHF
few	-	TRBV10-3	CAISPGAGNQPQHF
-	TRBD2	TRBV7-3	CASSQGLAQVQFF
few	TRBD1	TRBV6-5	CASSFETGAAEQYF
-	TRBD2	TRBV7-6	CASSFSSGLYNEQFF
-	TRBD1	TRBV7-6	CASSLAPGTVIKEQYF
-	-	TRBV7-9	CASSLGTTRVDREQFF
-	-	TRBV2	CASLRRAPGDYGYTF
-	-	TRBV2	CASSRDSLGEQFF
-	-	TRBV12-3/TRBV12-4	CASSLFPGTEAFF
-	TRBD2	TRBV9	CASSPSGGLETQYF
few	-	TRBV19	CASSILGVRTEAFF
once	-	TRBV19	CASRLDRRGGTEAFF
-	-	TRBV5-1	CASSSRDSANTQYF
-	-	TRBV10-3	CAISGGFVAVSYNEQFF
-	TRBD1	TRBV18	CASSQDRGYEQYF
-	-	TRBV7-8	CASSLVRELFF
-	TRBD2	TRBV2	CASSEGTLAGKFNEQFF
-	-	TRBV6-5	CASSRVQETQYF
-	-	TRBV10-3	CAISQQGSGTEAFF
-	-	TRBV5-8	CASSSGLFPSQYF
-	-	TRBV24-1	CATSDLNRPYEQYF
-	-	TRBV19	CASSIEVAGELFF
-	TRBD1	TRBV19	CASSWTGINEQYF
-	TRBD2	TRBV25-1	CASSGGGGREQFF
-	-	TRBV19	CASSIVVGAGGELFF
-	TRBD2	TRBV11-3	CAIAGLSTDTQYF
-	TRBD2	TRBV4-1	CASSQRTSGWQYEQYF
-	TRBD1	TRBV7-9	CASSLPDRGPNSPLHF
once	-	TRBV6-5	CASSGSSSGIQGYTF
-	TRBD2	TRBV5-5	CASSPGTSGGTQYF
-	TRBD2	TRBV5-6	CASSLYAGGVETQYF
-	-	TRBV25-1	CASSEVKGVRTDTQYF
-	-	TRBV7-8	CASIEEQNTEAFF